The sequence of this T cell receptor (beta chain) was determined in a study of blood T cell repertoires in COVID-19. For the study at large: Samples representing acute and convalescent COVID-19 were sourced from the United States, Italy and Spain. The cDNA or gDNA used as material had been derived from T cells, B-cell-depleted T cells, or PBMCs.

In the authors' methods: Estimates of nucleated cell counts were drawn from the amplification of reference gene primers. Assay used: immunoSEQ multiplex PCR; TCRdb lists only in-frame clones, some missing. V and J calls and clone size come straight from that table; D and trimming were deduced from the DNA. The data show approximately 280,000 clones, with roughly 89% seen just once and under 2.5% held by the top ten. From germline, CDR1 is SGHNT and CDR2 YYREEE (reference sequence). This CDR3 is 10 amino acids long. Trimming cost V 7 bases and J 5 bases, with 4 bases left between them. This receptor was identified in a man in his fifties with acute or convalescent COVID-19. V is TRBV5-4 and J is TRBJ2-1; unclear D gene. Specimen: peripheral blood. CDR3 residues: CASGHNEQFF. DNA for the CDR3: TGTGCCAGCGGCCACAATGAGCAGTTCTTC.